These 26 T cell receptor beta chains were all obtained from the same sample, sequenced in a study of shared clonotypes between healthy human individuals. Some clones are missing from TCRdb's copy, which holds only in-frame ones; the method was immunoSEQ multiplex PCR. This sample has roughly 720,000 clones, with roughly 88% found just once. Sequencing was performed on memory CD8+ T cells from PBMCs. Subset reported: CD45RO+ cells pooled with CCR7-negative TemRA cells. These receptors all stem from a young man in good health. Some clones in this sample may be carry-over from other donors' samples.

This clone was detected once. V gene TRBV21-1 combines with J gene TRBJ2-6; the DNA was not compared with TRBD1, the D call given in the table. TRBV21-1 corresponds to a pseudogene. The CDR3 spans 19 residues. In nucleotides, the CDR3 is TGTGCCAGCAGCCGTAGCCCCGCAGGGTGTACCTCTGGGGCCAACGTCCTGACTTTC. It translates to CASSRSPAGCTSGANVLTF.

V usage is TRBV6-5 and J usage is TRBJ2-7, with 7 bases matching TRBD1. With V trimmed by 1 base and J by 0 bases, 3 bases remained unmatched. Germline V gene sequence: CDR1 MNHEY, CDR2 SVGAGI. CDR3 length equals 15 residues. The CDR3 spells CASSYFGTDSYEQYF. CDR3 nucleotide sequence: TGTGCCAGCAGTTACTTCGGGACAGACTCCTACGAGCAGTACTTC.

This sequence joins TRBV5-5 and TRBJ2-2; unclear D gene. This CDR3 has 16 amino acids. Germline CDR1 reads SGHKS; CDR2 reads YYEKEE (reference sequence). The ends were cut back, 4 bases at V and 0 bases at J, with 13 bases in the middle. CDR3 protein: CASSRERPPNTGELFF. The CDR3 DNA reads as TGTGCCAGCAGCAGGGAACGCCCTCCGAACACCGGGGAGCTGTTTTTT.

The V call is TRBV5-1, the J call TRBJ2-2; 14 bases are a match to TRBD2. Per germline, CDR1 SGHRS and CDR2 YFSETQ. V trimming: 1 base; J trimming: 7 bases; junction bases outside the gene matches: 6. This CDR3 comprises 17 residues. The CDR3 DNA is TGCGCCAGCAGCTTGAGGGGACTAGCGGGAGTTCACGGGGAGCTGTTTTTT. Its protein product is CASSLRGLAGVHGELFF.

The chain recombines TRBV19 with TRBJ1-1, with TRBD1 as a possible D gene (5 bases). CDR3 length: 16 residues. CDR1 and CDR2 (germline): LNHDA, SQIVND (reference sequence). V was trimmed by 6 bases and J by 0 bases, leaving 17 bases between them. CDR3 nucleotide sequence: TGTGCCAGTAGCCCGGGACTTCAGTTCCTGAACACTGAAGCTTTCTTT. This codes for CASSPGLQFLNTEAFF.

The sample holds one count of this clone. The chain joins TRBV28 to TRBJ2-1; the match to TRBD2 covers 8 bases. The CDR3 extends over 15 amino acids. Germline V gene data show CDR1 as MDHEN and CDR2 as SYDVKM. V was pared by 6 bases and J by 7 bases, with 11 bases of the junction left unmatched. This CDR3 reads CASSPLRTSRNEQFF. The CDR3 DNA reads as TGTGCCAGCAGCCCCCTTAGGACTAGCCGAAATGAGCAGTTCTTC.

The chain employs TRBV28 and TRBJ1-1; D gene ambiguous. This CDR3 has 13 residues. V dropped 8 bases and J dropped 1 base, with 11 bases sitting between them. The germline V gene encodes CDR1 MDHEN and CDR2 SYDVKM. The CDR3 loop is CASSGGPNTEAFF. CDR3 bases: TGTGCCAGCTCGGGCGGCCCGAACACTGAAGCTTTCTTT.

The V call is TRBV9, the J call TRBJ2-2, with D perhaps matching TRBD2 (5 bases). Looked up from germline, CDR1 is SGDLS and CDR2 is YYNGEE. The CDR3 is made up of 16 amino acids. Trimming shortened V by 0 bases and J by 4 bases, and 13 bases separated the two germline ends. CDR3 region: CASSVVGRGGTGELFF. CDR3 in DNA: TGTGCCAGCAGCGTAGTAGGGAGAGGTGGCACCGGGGAGCTGTTTTTT.

J is TRBJ2-7 and V is TRBV6-1, with 9 bases identical to TRBD2. The CDR3 covers 16 residues. The V gene's germline CDR1 is MNHNS and CDR2 SASEGT. V lost 4 bases, J lost 0 bases, and 7 bases stayed unmatched. For the CDR3, the DNA is TGTGCCAGCAGTGTTTCTAGCGGGGAGAGCTCCTACGAGCAGTACTTC. It encodes CASSVSSGESSYEQYF.

The rearrangement joins TRBV9 to TRBJ2-1, with D perhaps TRBD2 (6 bases). Trimming took 4 bases from V and 11 from J, leaving 16 bases between them. The CDR3 runs 13 residues. CDR1 is SGDLS, CDR2 YYNGEE, per germline. The DNA of the CDR3 is TGTGCCAGCAGCCCCGGGACTGTGGATCAGCAGTTCTTC. Residues: CASSPGTVDQQFF.

The gene calls are TRBV6-1 and TRBJ1-1; possibly TRBD1 for D (6 bases). Trimming took 3 bases from V and 4 from J, leaving 12 bases between them. This CDR3 contains 14 residues. CDR1 and CDR2 (germline): MNHNS, SASEGT. The CDR3 spells CASSDALGGTEAFF. CDR3 sequence (DNA): TGTGCCAGCAGTGACGCTCTAGGGGGCACTGAAGCTTTCTTT.

The rearrangement uses TRBV4-1 and TRBJ2-2; D gene ambiguous. The CDR3 is 14 residues long. V was pared by 1 base and J by 1 base, with 4 bases between. The V gene's germline CDR1 is MGHRA and CDR2 YSYEKL. In DNA, the CDR3 is TGCGCCAGCAGCCAAGTTCTGAACACCGGGGAGCTGTTTTTT. Its translation is CASSQVLNTGELFF.

In this sample, this clone turned up once. The V call is TRBV7-9, the J call TRBJ2-1; TRBD1 aligns across 9 bases. Germline CDR1 and CDR2: SEHNR and FQNEAQ (reference sequence). The CDR3 extends over 17 amino acids. The trim removed 5 bases at V and 3 bases at J, leaving 11 bases unmatched. In DNA, the CDR3 is TGTGCCAGCAGCACCCGGACAGGGGCCACCCTCTACAATGAGCAGTTCTTC. It specifies CASSTRTGATLYNEQFF.

CDR3 DNA sequence: TGTGCCAGCAGCTTAGCGGGAGTGGCCTACGAGCAGTACTTC. Protein product: CASSLAGVAYEQYF. The V and J genes are TRBV7-2 and TRBJ2-7, with a possible D match to TRBD2 (5 bases). V was pared by 0 bases and J by 2 bases, with 8 bases between. The CDR3 runs 14 residues. The germline V gene has CDR1 SGHTA and CDR2 FQGNSA.

The CDR3 spells CASSPFPHAPNTEAFF. Here the CDR3 DNA reads TGTGCCAGCAGCCCTTTTCCTCATGCACCGAACACTGAAGCTTTCTTT. The V and J genes are TRBV9 and TRBJ1-1, with unresolved D. Deletions cut 4 bases from V and 1 base from J, with 17 bases between. The length of the CDR3 is 16 residues. In germline, CDR1 is SGDLS, CDR2 YYNGEE.

The chain is built from TRBV29-1 and TRBJ1-1; 7 nucleotides agree with TRBD1. The length of the CDR3 is 13 residues. V gave up 8 bases and J gave up 9 bases; unmatched junction bases: 15. CDR1 SQVTM and CDR2 ANQGSEA come from the germline V gene. The CDR3 loop reads CSITDRTTLKAFF. The CDR3 DNA reads as TGCAGCATAACGGACAGGACCACACTGAAAGCTTTCTTT.

Concerning this clone: One junction end does not reproduce the germline sequence, and a read error may be involved. The V gene is TRBV7-9, the J gene TRBJ1-3; D unresolved. The germline V gene encodes CDR1 SEHNR and CDR2 FQNEAQ (reference sequence). There are 16 residues in the CDR3. The CDR3 sequence: CASSQDGGSSGNTIYF. The CDR3 nucleotides are TGCGCCAGCAGCCAAGATGGAGGGAGCTCTGGAAACACCATATATTTT.

The V gene is TRBV11-2, the J gene TRBJ2-7; 8 bases agree with TRBD1. Trimming removed 3 bases from V and 2 bases from J; junction bases left unmatched: 0. The CDR3 has 13 residues. Germline-derived CDR1 and CDR2 are SGHAT and FQNNGV. The CDR3 nucleotides are TGTGCCAGCAGCTTGACAGGGGCCTACGAGCAGTACTTC. Translation gives CASSLTGAYEQYF.

In its sample, this clone was seen once. This chain joins TRBV27 and TRBJ1-3, with TRBD1 matching 7 bases. V trimming: 7 bases; J trimming: 0 bases; junction bases outside the gene matches: 6. Germline values: CDR1 MNHEY, CDR2 SMNVEV (reference sequence). This CDR3 contains 15 residues. CDR3 in DNA: TGTGCCAGCACCGACCGGGACAGCTCTGGAAACACCATATATTTT. The encoded protein is CASTDRDSSGNTIYF.

This clone appeared a single time. This chain uses TRBV10-3 with TRBJ2-3, with 11 bases aligning to TRBD2. Germline CDR1 ENHRY, CDR2 SYGVKD. The CDR3 loop spans 18 amino acids. Losses at the gene ends were 4 bases for V and 2 bases for J; bases not matched to a gene: 11. The CDR3 sequence: CAISVLAGGGGHTDTQYF. DNA for the CDR3: TGTGCCATCAGTGTCCTAGCGGGAGGCGGAGGGCACACAGATACGCAGTATTTT.

The gene calls are TRBV7-9 and TRBJ1-5; D is unresolved. CDR1 is SEHNR and CDR2 is FQNEAQ in the germline V gene (reference sequence). This CDR3 has 14 amino acids. V was trimmed by 6 bases and J by 0 bases, leaving 9 bases between them. The CDR3 spells CASREEGSNQPQHF. CDR3 sequence (DNA): TGTGCCAGCAGGGAGGAAGGTAGCAATCAGCCCCAGCATTTT.

The rearrangement joins TRBV30 to TRBJ2-7; 11 nucleotides line up with TRBD2. Germline lookup yields CDR1 GTSNPN and CDR2 SVGIG (reference sequence). The CDR3 runs to 11 residues. The V gene end was trimmed by 8 bases and the J gene end by 4 bases; junction bases not matched to a gene: 1. The DNA of the CDR3 is TGTGCCGGGACTAGCGGATACGAGCAGTACTTC. As protein: CAGTSGYEQYF.

The J gene is TRBJ2-5, the V gene TRBV10-1; 8 bases fit TRBD2. The V and J ends lost 2 bases and 1 base, in that order; junction bases with no gene match: 3. Germline CDR1 and CDR2: WNHNN and SYGVQD (reference sequence). The CDR3 covers 15 residues. The CDR3 nucleotides are TGCGCCAGCAGTGAGGACAGCGGGAGCCAAGAGACCCAGTACTTC. This encodes CASSEDSGSQETQYF.

The V and J genes are TRBV28 and TRBJ2-1; TRBD2 might be the D (6 bases). The CDR3 length is 16 residues. Germline loops: CDR1 MDHEN, CDR2 SYDVKM. CDR3 bases: TGTGCTAGCTCATCCGGACCGGGAGCCGGATACAATGAGCAGTTCTTC. Translation gives CASSSGPGAGYNEQFF. Full variable domain (outside the CDR3, taken from reference TRBV28 and TRBJ2-1): DVKVTQSSRYLVKRTGEKVFLECVQDMDHENMFWYRQDPGLGLRLIYFSYDVKMKEKGDIPEGYSVSREKKERFSLILESASTNQTSMYLCASSSGPGAGYNEQFFGPGTRLTVL.

This chain uses TRBV28 with TRBJ2-7; 7 positions agree with TRBD2. Trimming removed 0 bases from V and 2 bases from J; junction bases left unmatched: 7. CDR3 length: 16 amino acids. Germline V gene sequence: CDR1 MDHEN, CDR2 SYDVKM. CDR3 sequence (DNA): TGTGCCAGCAGTTTATGGGGCGGGGGTACTACCTACGAGCAGTACTTC. It translates to CASSLWGGGTTYEQYF.

The CDR3 nucleotides are TGTGCCAGCAGTGAGGATTCTAGCGGTTGGGACACTCAAGAGACCCAGTACTTC. It yields the protein CASSEDSSGWDTQETQYF. The rearrangement links TRBV25-1 to TRBJ2-5, with D possibly TRBD2 on 7 matching bases. The CDR3 contains 18 residues. The germline V gene has CDR1 MGHDK and CDR2 SYGVNS. Trimming left V 3 bases short and J 2 bases short, with 22 bases between.